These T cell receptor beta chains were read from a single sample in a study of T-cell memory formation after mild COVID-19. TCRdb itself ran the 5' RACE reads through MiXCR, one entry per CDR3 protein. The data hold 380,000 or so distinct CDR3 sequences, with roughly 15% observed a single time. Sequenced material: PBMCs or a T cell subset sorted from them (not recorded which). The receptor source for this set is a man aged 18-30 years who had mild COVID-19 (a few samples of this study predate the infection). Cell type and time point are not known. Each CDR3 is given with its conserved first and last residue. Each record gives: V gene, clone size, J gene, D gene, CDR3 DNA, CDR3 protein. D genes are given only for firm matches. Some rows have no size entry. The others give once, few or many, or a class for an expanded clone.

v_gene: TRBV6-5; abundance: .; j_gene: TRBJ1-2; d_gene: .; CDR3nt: TGTGCCAGCAGTTACGGGCAGGTCTATGGCTACACCTTC; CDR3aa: CASSYGQVYGYTF
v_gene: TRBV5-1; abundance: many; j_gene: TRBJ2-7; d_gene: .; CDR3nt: TGCGCCAGCAGCTTGGTTAGTCCGAGCTCCTACGAGCAGTACTTC; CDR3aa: CASSLVSPSSYEQYF
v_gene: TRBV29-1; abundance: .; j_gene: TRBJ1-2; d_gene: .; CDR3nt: TGCAGCGTTGTGAAGGGAATGAATGGCTACACCTTC; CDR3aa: CSVVKGMNGYTF
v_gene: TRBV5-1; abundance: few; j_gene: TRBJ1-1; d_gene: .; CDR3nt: TGCGCCAGCAGCTTGGCTGGGGGCGTAAACACTGAAGCTTTCTTT; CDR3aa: CASSLAGGVNTEAFF
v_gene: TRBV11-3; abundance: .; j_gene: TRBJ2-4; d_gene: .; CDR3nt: TGTGCCAGCAGTTCCGGCTGGATCAAAAACATTCAGTACTTC; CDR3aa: CASSSGWIKNIQYF
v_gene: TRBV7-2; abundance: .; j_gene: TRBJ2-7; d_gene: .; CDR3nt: TGTGCCAGCAGCTTAGATATGGACCCAGCCTACGAGCAGTACTTC; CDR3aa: CASSLDMDPAYEQYF
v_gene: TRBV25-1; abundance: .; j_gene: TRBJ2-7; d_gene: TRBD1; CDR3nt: TGTGCCACAGGACAGGGTTCCTACGAGCAGTACTTC; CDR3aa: CATGQGSYEQYF
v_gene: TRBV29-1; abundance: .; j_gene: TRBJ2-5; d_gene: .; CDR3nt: TGCAGCGTTGGGACAGTCCAAGAGACCCAGTACTTC; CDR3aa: CSVGTVQETQYF
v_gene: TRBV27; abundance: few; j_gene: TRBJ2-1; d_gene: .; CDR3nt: TGTGCCAGCAGTTTATCAGGGGGTGCCCACAATGAGCAGTTCTTC; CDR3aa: CASSLSGGAHNEQFF
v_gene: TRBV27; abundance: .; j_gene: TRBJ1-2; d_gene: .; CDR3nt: TGTGCCAGCAGTTTCACCCAGGGAAACTATGGCTACACCTTC; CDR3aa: CASSFTQGNYGYTF
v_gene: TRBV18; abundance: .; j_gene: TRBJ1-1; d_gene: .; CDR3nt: TGTGCCAGCTCACCATCCGGGGGGCACACTGAAGCTTTCTTT; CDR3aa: CASSPSGGHTEAFF
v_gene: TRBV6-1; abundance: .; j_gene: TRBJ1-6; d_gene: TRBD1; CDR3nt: TGTGCCAGCACCGATCCGAGGGGGCTAACTAATTCACCCCTCCACTTT; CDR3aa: CASTDPRGLTNSPLHF
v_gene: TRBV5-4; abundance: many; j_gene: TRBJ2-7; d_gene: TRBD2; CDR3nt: TGTGCCAGCAGCGCAGCGGGGGGTCTCTCCTACGAGCAGTACTTC; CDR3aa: CASSAAGGLSYEQYF
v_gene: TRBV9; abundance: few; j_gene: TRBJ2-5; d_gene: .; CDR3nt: TGTGCCAGCAGCCCAAACTTTGGCCAGACCCAGTACTTC; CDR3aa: CASSPNFGQTQYF
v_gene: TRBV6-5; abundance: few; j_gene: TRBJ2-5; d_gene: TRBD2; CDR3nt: TGTGCCAGCAGTTACTCGTCTAGCGGGGGTCTACGGGAGACCCAGTACTTC; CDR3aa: CASSYSSSGGLRETQYF
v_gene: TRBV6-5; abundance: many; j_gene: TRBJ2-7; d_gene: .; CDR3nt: TGTGCCAGCATGCTCCATTCGAGCTCCTACGAGCAGTACTTC; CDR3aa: CASMLHSSSYEQYF
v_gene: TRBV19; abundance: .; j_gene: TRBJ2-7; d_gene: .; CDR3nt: TGTGCCAGTACCCAGGGCCCGGACTACGAGCAGTACTTC; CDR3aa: CASTQGPDYEQYF
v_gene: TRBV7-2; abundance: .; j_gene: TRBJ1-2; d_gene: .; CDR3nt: TGTGCCAGCAGCTTCAACCGGGAGGACTATGGCTACACCTTC; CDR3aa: CASSFNREDYGYTF
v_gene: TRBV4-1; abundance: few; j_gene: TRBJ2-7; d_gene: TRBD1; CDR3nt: TGCGCCAGCAGCCAATCACCCCTGGGACAGACCTACGAGCAGTACTTC; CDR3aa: CASSQSPLGQTYEQYF
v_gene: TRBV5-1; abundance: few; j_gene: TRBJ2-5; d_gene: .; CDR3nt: TGCGCCAGCAGCTTCGAGAACCAAGAGACCCAGTACTTC; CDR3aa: CASSFENQETQYF
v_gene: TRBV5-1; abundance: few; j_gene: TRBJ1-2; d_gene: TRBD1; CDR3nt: TGCGCCAGCAGCCCAGGGGGACGGAGCTATGGCTACACCTTC; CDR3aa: CASSPGGRSYGYTF
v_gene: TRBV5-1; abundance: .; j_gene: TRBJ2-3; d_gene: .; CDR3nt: TGCGCCAGCAGCTTGGAACTCACAGATACGCAGTATTTT; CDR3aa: CASSLELTDTQYF
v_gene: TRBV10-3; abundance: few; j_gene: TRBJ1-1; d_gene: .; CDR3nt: TGTGCCATCAGGAGTCCAGGGTCCACTGAAGCTTTCTTT; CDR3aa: CAIRSPGSTEAFF
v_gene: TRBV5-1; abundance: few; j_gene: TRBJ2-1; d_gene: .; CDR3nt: TGCGCCAGCAGCTTAGGCGGGGACCCCTACAATGAGCAGTTCTTC; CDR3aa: CASSLGGDPYNEQFF
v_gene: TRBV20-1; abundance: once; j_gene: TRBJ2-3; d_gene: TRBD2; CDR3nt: TGCAGTGCTAGAAAAGCCGGGACTAGCGGATCCACAGATACGCAGTATTTT; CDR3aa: CSARKAGTSGSTDTQYF
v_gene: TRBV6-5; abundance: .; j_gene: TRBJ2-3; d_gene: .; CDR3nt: TGTGCCAGCAGTGTCAGAGTTCCGCGTACAGATACGCAGTATTTT; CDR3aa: CASSVRVPRTDTQYF
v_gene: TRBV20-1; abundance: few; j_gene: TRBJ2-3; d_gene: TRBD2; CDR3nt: TGCAGTGTTAGCGGGCCCGGTAGCACAGATACGCAGTATTTT; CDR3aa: CSVSGPGSTDTQYF
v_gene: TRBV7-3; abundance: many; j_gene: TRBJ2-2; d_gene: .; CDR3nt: TGTGCCAGCAGTTTAAGCAGGGGGGACACCGGGGAGCTGTTTTTT; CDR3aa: CASSLSRGDTGELFF
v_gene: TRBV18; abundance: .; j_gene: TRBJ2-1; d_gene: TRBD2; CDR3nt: TGTGCCAGCTCACTTCGGACTAGCGGGGGGGCTATCGTCGGTGAGCAGTTCTTC; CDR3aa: CASSLRTSGGAIVGEQFF
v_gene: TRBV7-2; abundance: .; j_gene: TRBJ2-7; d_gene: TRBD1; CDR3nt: TGTGCCAGTTTACCAGGGGACAGCTACGAGCAGTACTTC; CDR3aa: CASLPGDSYEQYF
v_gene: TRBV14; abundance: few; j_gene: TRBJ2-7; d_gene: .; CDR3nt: TGTGCCAGCAGCCTGCGGAGTTTTTACGAGCAGTACTTC; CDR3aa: CASSLRSFYEQYF
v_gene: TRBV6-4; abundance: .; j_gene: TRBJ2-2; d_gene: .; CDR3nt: TGTGCCAGCATGGACTACGGGGAGCTGTTTTTT; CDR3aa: CASMDYGELFF
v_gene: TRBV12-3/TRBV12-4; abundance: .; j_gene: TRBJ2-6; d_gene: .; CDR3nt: TGTGCCAGCAGCTCTCGGGTTGCTGGGGCCAACGTCCTGACTTTC; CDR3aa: CASSSRVAGANVLTF
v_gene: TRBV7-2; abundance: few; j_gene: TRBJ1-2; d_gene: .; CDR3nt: TGTGCCAGCAGCTTAGTAGGGACCTATGGCTACACCTTC; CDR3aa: CASSLVGTYGYTF
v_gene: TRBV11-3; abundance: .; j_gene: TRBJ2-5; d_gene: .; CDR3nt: TGTGCCAGCAGCTTAGGGAGCCCGGAGACCCAGTACTTC; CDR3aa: CASSLGSPETQYF
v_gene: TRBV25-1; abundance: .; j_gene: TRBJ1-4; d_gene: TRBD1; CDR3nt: TGTGCCAGCAGTAAAACCTCAGGGGGTAATGAAAAACTGTTTTTT; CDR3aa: CASSKTSGGNEKLFF
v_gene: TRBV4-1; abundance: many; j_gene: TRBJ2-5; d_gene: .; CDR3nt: TGCGCCAGCAGCCAATTGGACCCGAAGACCCAGTACTTC; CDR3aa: CASSQLDPKTQYF
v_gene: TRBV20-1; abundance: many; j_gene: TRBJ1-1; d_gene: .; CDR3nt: TGCAGTGCTCAAAGGGGGGGGCGCGAAGCTTTCTTT; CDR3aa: CSAQRGGREAFF
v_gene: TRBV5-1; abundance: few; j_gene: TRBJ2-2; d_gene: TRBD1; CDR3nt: TGCGCCAGCAGCTTTGGTGGGACAGGGCCCACCGGGGAGCTGTTTTTT; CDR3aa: CASSFGGTGPTGELFF
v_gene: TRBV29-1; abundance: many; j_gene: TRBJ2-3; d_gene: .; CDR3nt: TGCAGCGTTGCGACTGCTAGTAGCACAGATACGCAGTATTTT; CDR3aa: CSVATASSTDTQYF
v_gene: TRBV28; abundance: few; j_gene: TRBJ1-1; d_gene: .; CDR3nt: TGTGCCAGCAGCACGCTTCACACTGAAGCTTTCTTT; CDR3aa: CASSTLHTEAFF
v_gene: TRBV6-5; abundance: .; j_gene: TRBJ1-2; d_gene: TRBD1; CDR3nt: TGTGCCAGCAGCTCTGGGACAGGGGGCCACTATGGCTACACCTTC; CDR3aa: CASSSGTGGHYGYTF
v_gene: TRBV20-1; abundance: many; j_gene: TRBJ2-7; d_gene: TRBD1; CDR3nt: TGCAGTGCCATTAGTGCGGGACAGGGGGGGATCGAGCAGTACTTC; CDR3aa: CSAISAGQGGIEQYF
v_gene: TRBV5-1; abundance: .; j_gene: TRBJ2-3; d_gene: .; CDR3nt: TGCGCCAGCAGCTTAGGGTTATCTGCGCGCACAGATACGCAGTATTTT; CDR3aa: CASSLGLSARTDTQYF
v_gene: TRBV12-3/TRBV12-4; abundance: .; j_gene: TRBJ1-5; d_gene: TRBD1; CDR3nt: TGTGCCAGCAGTCTGGGACAGGGTTACAATCAGCCCCAGCATTTT; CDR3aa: CASSLGQGYNQPQHF
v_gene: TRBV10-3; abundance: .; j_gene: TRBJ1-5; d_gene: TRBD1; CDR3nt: TGTGCCATCGGGGACAGGGATCAGCCCCAGCATTTT; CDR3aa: CAIGDRDQPQHF
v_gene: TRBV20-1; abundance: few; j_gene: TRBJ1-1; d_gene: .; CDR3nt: TGCAGTGCTAGCGATTCAGGGGCGGGAGGCACTGAAGCTTTCTTT; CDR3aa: CSASDSGAGGTEAFF
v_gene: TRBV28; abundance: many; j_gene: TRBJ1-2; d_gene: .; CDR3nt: TGTGCCAGCAGTTTAGGCAGGGCCTTCCGGACGGGGGGTAATGGCTACACCTTC; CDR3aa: CASSLGRAFRTGGNGYTF
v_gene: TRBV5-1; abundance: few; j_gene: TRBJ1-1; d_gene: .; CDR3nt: TGCGCCAGCAGCTCCGGGACCCAGAACACTGAAGCTTTCTTT; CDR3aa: CASSSGTQNTEAFF
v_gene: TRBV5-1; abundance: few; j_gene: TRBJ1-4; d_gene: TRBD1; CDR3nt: TGCGCCAGCAGCCCGAAGGGACAGCCTACTAATGAAAAACTGTTTTTT; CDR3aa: CASSPKGQPTNEKLFF
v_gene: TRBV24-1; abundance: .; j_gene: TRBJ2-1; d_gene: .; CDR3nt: TGTGCCACCAGTGCCAGGGCTAACAACAATGAGCAGTTCTTC; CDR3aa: CATSARANNNEQFF
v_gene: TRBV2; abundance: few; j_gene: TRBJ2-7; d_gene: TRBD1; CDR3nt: TGTGCCACCCGGGACAGGGCCTACGAGCAGTACTTC; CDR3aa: CATRDRAYEQYF
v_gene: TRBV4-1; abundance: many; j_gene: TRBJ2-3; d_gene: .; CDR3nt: TGCGCCAGCAGCGGAGACGGGTTCAGAGAGGCAGATACGCAGTATTTT; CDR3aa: CASSGDGFREADTQYF